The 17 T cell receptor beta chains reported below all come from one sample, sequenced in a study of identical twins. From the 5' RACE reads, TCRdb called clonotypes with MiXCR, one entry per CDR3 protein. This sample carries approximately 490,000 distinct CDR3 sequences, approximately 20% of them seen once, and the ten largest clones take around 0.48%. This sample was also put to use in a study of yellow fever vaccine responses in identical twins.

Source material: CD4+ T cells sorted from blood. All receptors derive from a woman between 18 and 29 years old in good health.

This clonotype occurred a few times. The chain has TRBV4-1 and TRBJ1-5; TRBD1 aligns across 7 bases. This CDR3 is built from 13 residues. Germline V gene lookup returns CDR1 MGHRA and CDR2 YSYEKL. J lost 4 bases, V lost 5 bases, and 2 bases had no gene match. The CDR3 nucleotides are TGCGCCAGCAGCATCAGGGGGAATCAGCCCCAGCATTTT. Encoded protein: CASSIRGNQPQHF.

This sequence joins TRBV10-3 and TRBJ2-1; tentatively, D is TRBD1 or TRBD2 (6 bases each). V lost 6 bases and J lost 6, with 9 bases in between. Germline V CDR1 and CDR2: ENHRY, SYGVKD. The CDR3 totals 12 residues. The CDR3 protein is CAIRQGGNEQFF. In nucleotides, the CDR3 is TGTGCCATCAGACAGGGAGGCAATGAGCAGTTCTTC.

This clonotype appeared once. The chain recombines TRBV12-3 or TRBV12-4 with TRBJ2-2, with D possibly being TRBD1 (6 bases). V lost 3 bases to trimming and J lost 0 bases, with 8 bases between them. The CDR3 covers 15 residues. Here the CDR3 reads CASSFRTANTGELFF. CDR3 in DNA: TGTGCCAGCAGTTTCCGGACAGCGAACACCGGGGAGCTGTTTTTT.

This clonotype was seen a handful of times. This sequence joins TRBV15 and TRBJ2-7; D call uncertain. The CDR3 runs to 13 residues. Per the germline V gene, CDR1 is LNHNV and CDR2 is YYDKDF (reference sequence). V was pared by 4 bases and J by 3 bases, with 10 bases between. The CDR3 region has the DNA TGTGCCACCAGCATTCGGGTTTTCTACGAGCAGTACTTC. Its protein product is CATSIRVFYEQYF.

The CDR3 nucleotides read TGCGCCAGCAGCCAAAGTCCAGGGTCAAATGAAGCTTTCTTT. It translates to CASSQSPGSNEAFF. The J gene is TRBJ1-1, the V gene TRBV5-1, with a possible D match to TRBD1 (5 bases). The CDR3 length is 14 residues. CDR1 and CDR2 from the germline V gene are SGHRS and YFSETQ. The germline V and J ends were trimmed by 4 bases and 7 bases, with 17 bases remaining between them.

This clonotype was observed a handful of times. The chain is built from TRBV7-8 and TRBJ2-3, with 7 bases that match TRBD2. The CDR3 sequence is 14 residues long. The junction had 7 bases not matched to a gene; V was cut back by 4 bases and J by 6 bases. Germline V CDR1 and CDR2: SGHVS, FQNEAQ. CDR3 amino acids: CASSSRWGGDTQYF. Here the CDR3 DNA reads TGTGCCAGCAGCTCCCGGTGGGGGGGTGATACGCAGTATTTT.

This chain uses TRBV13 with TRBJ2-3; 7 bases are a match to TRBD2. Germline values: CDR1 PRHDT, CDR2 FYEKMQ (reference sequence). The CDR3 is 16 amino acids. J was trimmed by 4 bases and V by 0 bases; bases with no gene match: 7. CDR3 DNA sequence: TGTGCCAGCAGCTTAGGACCTCTCAGCGGGGCAGATACGCAGTATTTT. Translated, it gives CASSLGPLSGADTQYF.

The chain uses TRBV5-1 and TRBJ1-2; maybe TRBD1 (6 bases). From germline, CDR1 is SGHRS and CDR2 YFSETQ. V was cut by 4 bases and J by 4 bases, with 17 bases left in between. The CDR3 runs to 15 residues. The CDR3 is CASSPGGGAVYGYTF. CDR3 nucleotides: TGCGCCAGCAGCCCGGGGGGGGGCGCGGTCTATGGCTACACCTTC.

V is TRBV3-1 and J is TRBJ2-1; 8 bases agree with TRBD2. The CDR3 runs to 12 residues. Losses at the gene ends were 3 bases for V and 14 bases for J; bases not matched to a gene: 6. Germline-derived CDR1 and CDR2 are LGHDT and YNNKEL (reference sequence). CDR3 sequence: CASSQWGTREFF. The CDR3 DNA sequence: TGTGCCAGCAGCCAGTGGGGGACTAGGGAGTTCTTC.

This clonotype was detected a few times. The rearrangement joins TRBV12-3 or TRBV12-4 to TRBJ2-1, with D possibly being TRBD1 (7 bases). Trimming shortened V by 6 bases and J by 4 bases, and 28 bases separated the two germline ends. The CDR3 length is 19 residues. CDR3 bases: TGTGCCAGCAGACCCTTTTCAGGGGGGCACCATAAAAATTACAATGAGCAGTTCTTC. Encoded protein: CASRPFSGGHHKNYNEQFF.

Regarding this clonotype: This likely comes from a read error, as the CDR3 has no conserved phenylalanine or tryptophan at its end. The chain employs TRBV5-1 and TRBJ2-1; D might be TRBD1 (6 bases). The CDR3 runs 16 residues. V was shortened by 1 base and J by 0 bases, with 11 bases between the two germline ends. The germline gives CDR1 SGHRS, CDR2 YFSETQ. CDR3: CASSLRQGSSYNEQFS. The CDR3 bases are TGCGCCAGCAGCTTGCGCCAGGGGAGCTCCTACAATGAGCAGTTCTCC.

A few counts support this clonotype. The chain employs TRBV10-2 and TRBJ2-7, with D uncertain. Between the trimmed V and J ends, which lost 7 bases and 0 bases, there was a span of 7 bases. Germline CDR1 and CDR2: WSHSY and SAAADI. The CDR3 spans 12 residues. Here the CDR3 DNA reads TGCGCCAGCAAGAACAGCTCCTACGAGCAGTACTTC. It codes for CASKNSSYEQYF.

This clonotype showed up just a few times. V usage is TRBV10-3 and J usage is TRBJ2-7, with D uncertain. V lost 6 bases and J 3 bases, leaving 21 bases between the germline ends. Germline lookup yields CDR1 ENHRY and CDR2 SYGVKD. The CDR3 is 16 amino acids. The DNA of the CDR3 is TGTGCCATCAGAAAACGAGCACACTCACCTTTCTACGAGCAGTACGTC. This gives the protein CAIRKRAHSPFYEQYV.

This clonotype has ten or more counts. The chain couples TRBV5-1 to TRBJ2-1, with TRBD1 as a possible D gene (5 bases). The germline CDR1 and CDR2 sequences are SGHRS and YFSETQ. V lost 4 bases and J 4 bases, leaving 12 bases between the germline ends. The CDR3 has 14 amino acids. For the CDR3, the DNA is TGCGCCAGCAGCATACAGGAGTTGTACAATGAGCAGTTCTTC. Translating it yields CASSIQELYNEQFF. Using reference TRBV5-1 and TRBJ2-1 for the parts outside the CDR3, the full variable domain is KAGVTQTPRYLIKTRGQQVTLSCSPISGHRSVSWYQQTPGQGLQFLFEYFSETQRNKGNFPGRFSGRQFSNSRSEMNVSTLELGDSALYLCASSIQELYNEQFFGPGTRLTVL.

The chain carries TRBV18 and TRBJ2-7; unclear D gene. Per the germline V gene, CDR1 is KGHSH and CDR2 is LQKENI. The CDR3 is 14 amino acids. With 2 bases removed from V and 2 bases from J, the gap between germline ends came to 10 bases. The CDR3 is CASSPLGPPYEQYV. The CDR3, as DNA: TGTGCCAGCTCACCATTAGGGCCCCCCTACGAGCAGTACGTC.

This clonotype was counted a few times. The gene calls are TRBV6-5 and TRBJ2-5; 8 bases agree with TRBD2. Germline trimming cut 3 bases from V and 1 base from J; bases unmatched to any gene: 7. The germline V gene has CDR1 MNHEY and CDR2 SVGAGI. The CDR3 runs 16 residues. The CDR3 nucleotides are TGTGCCAGCAGTTATGGGGCGGGGGGTTCCCAAGAGACCCAGTACTTC. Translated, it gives CASSYGAGGSQETQYF.

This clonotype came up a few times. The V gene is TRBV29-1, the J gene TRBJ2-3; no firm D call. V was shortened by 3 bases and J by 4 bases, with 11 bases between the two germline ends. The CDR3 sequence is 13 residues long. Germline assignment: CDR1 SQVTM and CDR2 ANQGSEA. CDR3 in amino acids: CSVERTASDTQYF. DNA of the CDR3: TGCAGCGTTGAGAGAACAGCTTCAGATACGCAGTATTTT.